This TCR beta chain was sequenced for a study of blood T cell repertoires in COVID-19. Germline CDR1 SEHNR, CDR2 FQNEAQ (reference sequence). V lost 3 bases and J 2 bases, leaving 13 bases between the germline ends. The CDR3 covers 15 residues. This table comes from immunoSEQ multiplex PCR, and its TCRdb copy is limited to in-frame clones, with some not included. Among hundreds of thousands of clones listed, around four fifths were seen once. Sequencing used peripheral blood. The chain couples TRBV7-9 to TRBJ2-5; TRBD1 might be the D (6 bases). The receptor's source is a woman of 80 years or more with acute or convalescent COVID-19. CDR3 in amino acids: CASSFFDRLQETQYF. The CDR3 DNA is TGTGCCAGCAGCTTCTTCGACAGGCTTCAAGAGACCCAGTACTTC.